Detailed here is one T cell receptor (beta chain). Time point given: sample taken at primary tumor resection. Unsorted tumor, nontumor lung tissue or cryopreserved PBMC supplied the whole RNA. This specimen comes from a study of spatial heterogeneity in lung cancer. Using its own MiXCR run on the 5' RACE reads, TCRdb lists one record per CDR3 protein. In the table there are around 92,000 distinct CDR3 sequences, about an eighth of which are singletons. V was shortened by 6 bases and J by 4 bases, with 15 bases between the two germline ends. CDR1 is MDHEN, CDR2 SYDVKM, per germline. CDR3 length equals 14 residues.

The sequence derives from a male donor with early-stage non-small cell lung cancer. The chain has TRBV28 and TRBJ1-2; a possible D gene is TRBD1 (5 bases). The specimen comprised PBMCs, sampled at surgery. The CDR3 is CASSPRQTFYGYTF. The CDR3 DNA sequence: TGTGCCAGCAGCCCAAGACAGACCTTCTATGGCTACACCTTC.